These 17 T cell receptor beta chains share one sample of origin, sequenced in a study of molecular identifiers for immune sequencing clone quantification (dated by TCRdb to the late 2010s). Libraries were made using PCR. The instrument given in TCRdb is NextSeq 500. TCRdb redid the processing of the public reads, applying fastp at Q25 and MiXCR, and retained in-frame beta chains. Entries are consolidated by CDR3 protein sequence, retaining the most common genes and DNA. The sample data list some 580,000 distinct CDR3 sequences, and about 25% of these were observed just once. The leading ten clones occupy about 0.73% of the sample. The sample taken for sequencing was naive CD8+ T cells from blood, with Jurkat cell RNA spiked in. In light of the paper, this sample's cell subset or site label describes: FACS-sorted CD8+CD4-CCR7+CD45RA+ naive T cells. These receptors originate from a human donor in good health. Some libraries in this study had Jurkat cell RNA spiked in.

Remarks on this clonotype: With a much larger clone just one base away, this may be a read error. J is TRBJ1-1 and V is TRBV7-6; D ambiguous. The CDR3 has 14 amino acids. CDR1 SGHVS and CDR2 FNYEAQ come from the germline V gene. V lost 6 bases to trimming and J lost 9 bases, with 20 bases between them. The CDR3 sequence: CASSVGSGGIKAFF. Here the CDR3 DNA reads TGTGCCAGCAGTGTAGGTAGTGGCGGAATTAAAGCTTTCTTT.

A note on this clonotype: A much larger clonotype is one base distant, so this may be a read error. The rearrangement links TRBV7-9 to TRBJ1-2, with 9 bases that match TRBD1. Per germline, CDR1 SEHNR and CDR2 FQNEAQ (reference sequence). The CDR3 extends over 14 amino acids. J gave up 4 bases and V 3 bases, and 3 bases lay outside the gene matches. The CDR3 protein is CASSLTGGAYGYTF. For the CDR3, the DNA is TGTGCCAGCAGCTTGACAGGGGGGGCCTATGGCTACACCTTC.

A note on this clonotype: Sequence at one end of the junction differs from germline and may be a read error. This rearrangement joins TRBV5-3 to TRBJ1-6; D is unresolved. TRBV5-3 is filed as an ORF, its function uncertain. CDR3 length: 13 residues. CDR3 in DNA: TGTGCCAGCAGCTTGGTCCTTAATTCACCCCTCCACTTT. This gives the protein CASSLVLNSPLHF.

In its sample, this clonotype was seen many times. The chain recombines TRBV5-6 with TRBJ2-3; the D gene could be TRBD1 or TRBD2 (5 bases each). V was pared by 3 bases and J by 7 bases, with 15 bases between. The CDR3 runs to 14 residues. The germline CDR1 and CDR2 sequences are SGHDT and YYEEEE. The CDR3 spells CASSWGRGANTQYF. Here the CDR3 DNA reads TGTGCCAGCAGCTGGGGACGTGGGGCTAATACGCAGTATTTT.

There are many counts of this clonotype. J is TRBJ2-3 and V is TRBV7-9, with D perhaps TRBD1 (5 bases). Germline V gene sequence: CDR1 SEHNR, CDR2 FQNEAQ (reference sequence). The CDR3 has 15 amino acids. With 1 base removed from V and 3 bases from J, the gap between germline ends came to 11 bases. For the CDR3, the DNA is TGTGCCAGCAGCTTAGTACAGGAGAGGACAGATACGCAGTATTTT. This encodes CASSLVQERTDTQYF.

The chain joins TRBV27 to TRBJ2-7; maybe TRBD1 (7 bases). The CDR3 sequence is 16 residues long. From germline, CDR1 is MNHEY and CDR2 SMNVEV (reference sequence). The ends were cut back, 5 bases at V and 2 bases at J, with 19 bases in the middle. This CDR3 is CASSPGWQGGTYEQYF. DNA of the CDR3: TGTGCCAGCAGTCCCGGTTGGCAGGGGGGAACCTACGAGCAGTACTTC.

There are a few counts of this clonotype. The chain links TRBV6-5 to TRBJ2-1; D unclear. CDR1 and CDR2 from the germline V gene are MNHEY and SVGAGI. The V and J ends lost 2 bases and 9 bases respectively, with 17 bases between them. CDR3 size: 15 residues. The CDR3 here is CASSYPPSGMSEQFF. CDR3 nucleotide sequence: TGTGCCAGCAGTTACCCTCCTAGTGGGATGTCTGAGCAGTTCTTC.

The chain is built from TRBV20-1 and TRBJ2-7; the D is unclear. Deletions cut 0 bases from V and 2 bases from J, with 11 bases between. CDR3 length equals 14 residues. The germline V gene encodes CDR1 DFQATT and CDR2 SNEGSKA (reference sequence). The chain's CDR3 is CSARDPRATYEQYF. The CDR3 nucleotides read TGCAGTGCTAGAGACCCCCGGGCAACCTACGAGCAGTACTTC.

This clonotype was counted many times. J is TRBJ2-7 and V is TRBV30; 8 bases agree with TRBD1. CDR1 and CDR2 from the germline V gene are GTSNPN and SVGIG (reference sequence). V trimming: 1 base; J trimming: 7 bases; junction bases outside the gene matches: 3. This CDR3 contains 12 residues. CDR3 residues: CAWSEQGVEQYF. The CDR3 nucleotides read TGTGCCTGGAGTGAACAGGGGGTAGAGCAGTACTTC.

This clonotype has just a few counts. The rearrangement uses TRBV9 and TRBJ2-7; the match to TRBD2 covers 7 bases. CDR1 is SGDLS, CDR2 YYNGEE, per germline. The CDR3 consists of 16 residues. J gave up 7 bases and V 4 bases, and 17 bases lay outside the gene matches. CDR3 sequence reads: CASSPSGTSPSGEQYF. DNA for the CDR3: TGTGCCAGCAGCCCAAGCGGGACTTCCCCCTCTGGAGAGCAGTACTTC.

The chain is built from TRBV7-3 and TRBJ2-1; 14 bases are a match to TRBD2. Germline CDR1 is SGHTA and CDR2 is FQGTGA. Trimming cost V 2 bases and J 5 bases; bases outside gene matches: 2. The CDR3 has 16 residues. CDR3 residues: CASSLGLAGGHNEQFF. The CDR3 nucleotides are TGTGCCAGCAGCTTAGGACTAGCGGGAGGCCACAATGAGCAGTTCTTC.

This clonotype was observed at least ten times. The chain employs TRBV4-3 and TRBJ2-2; tentatively, D is TRBD2 (6 bases). Germline CDR1 is LGHNA and CDR2 is YSLEER. Trimming pared 0 bases from V and 5 bases from J, leaving 13 bases between. The CDR3 spans 16 residues. CDR3: CASSQDTGARTGELFF. CDR3 DNA: TGCGCCAGCAGCCAAGATACGGGAGCCCGGACCGGGGAGCTGTTTTTT.

DNA of the CDR3: TGTGCCAGCAGCGTGTCTTTAGGGGAGGGCACAGATACGCAGTATTTT. Amino acids: CASSVSLGEGTDTQYF. This chain links TRBV9 with TRBJ2-3, with D possibly matching TRBD2 (6 bases). Germline V gene sequence: CDR1 SGDLS, CDR2 YYNGEE. The CDR3 totals 16 residues. Trimming left V 2 bases short and J 1 base short, with 14 bases between.

This clonotype was counted ten times or more. The J gene is TRBJ2-3, the V gene TRBV7-9, with 9 positions matching TRBD2. The V and J ends lost 5 bases and 5 bases, in that order; junction bases with no gene match: 11. The germline gives CDR1 SEHNR, CDR2 FQNEAQ (reference sequence). This CDR3 spans 16 amino acids. CDR3 bases: TGTGCCAGCAGCCCGTCGGTAGCGGGAGAGGTAGATACGCAGTATTTT. This codes for CASSPSVAGEVDTQYF.

As to this clonotype: Just one base apart from a much larger clone, this may be a read error. The chain carries TRBV29-1 and TRBJ2-7; D perhaps matches TRBD2 (5 bases). The CDR3 covers 14 residues. Germline V CDR1 and CDR2: SQVTM, ANQGSEA. V was pared by 0 bases and J by 1 base, with 10 bases between. CDR3 residues: CSVEDGRGSYEQYF. The CDR3 coding sequence is TGCAGCGTTGAAGACGGACGGGGTTCCTACGAGCAGTACTTC.

This clonotype was seen at least ten times. The V call is TRBV5-1, the J call TRBJ2-3, with D possibly TRBD1 on 6 matching bases. The V and J ends lost 4 bases and 3 bases respectively, with 12 bases between them. In germline, CDR1 is SGHRS, CDR2 YFSETQ. The CDR3 spans 14 residues. The CDR3 region has the DNA TGCGCCAGCAGCGCGGACAGATTTACAGATACGCAGTATTTT. Its translation: CASSADRFTDTQYF. The whole variable domain, remainder taken from reference TRBV5-1 and TRBJ2-3, is KAGVTQTPRYLIKTRGQQVTLSCSPISGHRSVSWYQQTPGQGLQFLFEYFSETQRNKGNFPGRFSGRQFSNSRSEMNVSTLELGDSALYLCASSADRFTDTQYFGPGTRLTVL.

In this sample, this clonotype turned up a few times. The V call is TRBV7-9, the J call TRBJ2-5; 10 nucleotides align to TRBD1. This CDR3 has 15 residues. J gave up 6 bases and V 1 base, and 5 bases lay outside the gene matches. The germline V gene has CDR1 SEHNR and CDR2 FQNEAQ (reference sequence). CDR3 sequence (DNA): TGTGCCAGCAGCTTAGGGGACAGGGGAGGAAAGACCCAGTACTTC. Translating gives CASSLGDRGGKTQYF.